This T cell receptor (beta chain) emerged from a study of CD8+ T cells in alopecia areata. Across the study: Dosing spanned 6 to 18 months on tofacitinib, then 6 months off drug.

RNA extraction was followed by reverse transcription into cDNA, which acted as the sequencing template. Data came from immunoSEQ multiplex PCR; TCRdb stores just in-frame clones and leaves some out. The sample has about 69,000 clones, approximately 61% seen once. The germline V gene has CDR1 MGHRA and CDR2 YSYEKL. The CDR3 is made up of 14 amino acids. The V end lost 2 bases, the J end lost 2 bases, and 7 bases lay between the germline ends. The genes are TRBV4-1 and TRBJ2-1; TRBD2 is a possible D gene (5 bases). The sample consisted of CD8+ T cells sorted from blood, taken at week 0. The receptor was isolated from a human donor with alopecia areata. The CDR3, as DNA: TGCGCCAGCAGCCAACCCGGGGCCTACAATGAGCAGTTCTTC. Translated, it gives CASSQPGAYNEQFF.